The 8 T cell receptor beta chains listed next were all sequenced from one sample in a study of cytomegalovirus exposure and HLA in healthy donors. With 60 Vbeta and 13 Jbeta primers, the PCR was carried out. The table came from immunoSEQ multiplex PCR; TCRdb's copy has only in-frame clones and leaves some out. The repertoire holds 100,000 or so clones, under 80% seen once, with 3.5% to 4% in the top ten. Sequenced sample: PBMCs. Receptor source: a woman between 45 and 60 years old in good health and CMV-seropositive.

The gene calls are TRBV4-1 and TRBJ2-2; perhaps TRBD2 as D (5 bases). V was pared by 6 bases and J by 7 bases, with 18 bases between. The CDR3 consists of 15 residues. Germline V gene sequence: CDR1 MGHRA, CDR2 YSYEKL. DNA of the CDR3: TGCGCCAGCAGTATTTCTAGCTCCGGATACGGGGAGCTGTTTTTT. Translated, it gives CASSISSSGYGELFF.

The chain is built from TRBV5-6 and TRBJ1-2; D unresolved. The V gene lost 2 bases and the J gene lost 2 bases, with 10 bases spanning the gap. In germline, CDR1 is SGHDT, CDR2 YYEEEE. The CDR3 has 14 residues. CDR3 DNA sequence: TGTGCCAGCAGCTTTCCGAGTCGAAACTATGGCTACACCTTC. This codes for CASSFPSRNYGYTF.

V gene TRBV7-9 combines with J gene TRBJ2-1, with a possible D match to TRBD1 (6 bases). The CDR3 spans 14 residues. The germline V gene encodes CDR1 SEHNR and CDR2 FQNEAQ (reference sequence). V gave up 7 bases and J gave up 7 bases, with 17 bases separating them. CDR3 sequence: CASNYNRVGNEQFF. DNA for the CDR3: TGTGCCAGCAACTATAACAGGGTTGGGAATGAGCAGTTCTTC. The full variable domain, completed using reference TRBV7-9 and TRBJ2-1, is DTGVSQNPRHKITKRGQNVTFRCDPISEHNRLYWYRQTLGQGPEFLTYFQNEAQLEKSRLLSDRFSAERPKGSFSTLEIQRTEQGDSAMYLCASNYNRVGNEQFFGPGTRLTVL.

This clone has a handful of counts. The chain recombines TRBV5-5 with TRBJ1-1; D remains unclear. The CDR3 covers 15 residues. The V gene's germline CDR1 is SGHKS and CDR2 YYEKEE (reference sequence). With 2 bases removed from V and 1 base from J, the gap between germline ends came to 12 bases. CDR3 residues: CASSFWEGSNTEAFF. In DNA, the CDR3 is TGTGCCAGCAGCTTCTGGGAGGGCTCGAACACTGAAGCTTTCTTT.

This rearrangement joins TRBV6-1 to TRBJ1-6; the match to TRBD1 covers 7 bases. V gave up 6 bases and J gave up 5 bases; unmatched junction bases: 1. CDR1 is MNHNS and CDR2 is SASEGT in the germline V gene. The CDR3 sequence is 13 residues long. This chain's CDR3 is CASSGQDNSPLHF. DNA for the CDR3: TGTGCCAGCAGCGGACAGGATAATTCACCCCTCCACTTT.

The rearrangement joins TRBV29-1 to TRBJ1-4, with TRBD1 identical over 7 bases. The CDR3 loop spans 14 amino acids. V lost 5 bases and J lost 5; bases outside the gene matches: 8. The germline V gene encodes CDR1 SQVTM and CDR2 ANQGSEA. This chain's CDR3 is CSVRIGRGNEKLFF. CDR3 sequence (DNA): TGCAGCGTTCGGATCGGCAGGGGGAATGAAAAACTGTTTTTT.

This clone was seen only once. The V gene is TRBV2, the J gene TRBJ2-7; 7 positions match TRBD1. The germline V gene has CDR1 SNHLY and CDR2 FYNNEI. This CDR3 region has 16 residues. After removal of 6 bases from V and 1 base from J, the junction contained 12 bases not matched to a gene. As DNA, the CDR3 is TGTGCCAGCAGGATTCCGGGACAGCAAGTTTCCTACGAGCAGTACTTC. It yields the protein CASRIPGQQVSYEQYF.

The J gene is TRBJ2-3, the V gene TRBV5-1; maybe TRBD1 (7 bases). V lost 5 bases to trimming and J lost 0 bases, with 13 bases between them. CDR3 length: 15 amino acids. CDR1 SGHRS and CDR2 YFSETQ come from the germline V gene. The DNA for the CDR3 is TGCGCCAGCAGGCGGGACAGCTTGAGCACAGATACGCAGTATTTT. Translated: CASRRDSLSTDTQYF.